The present entry profiles one TCR beta chain with its context. This sample is part of a study of memory CD4+ T cells and cytomegalovirus serostatus. This CDR3 comprises 14 residues. Trimming left V 4 bases short and J 0 bases short, with 9 bases between. CDR1 is SNHLY and CDR2 is FYNNEI in the germline V gene. The assay was immunoSEQ multiplex PCR, and TCRdb's table has in-frame clones only and misses some. The table lists over 60,000 clones, roughly four fifths of them singletons, with approximately 0.81% in the top ten. Single viable CD3+CD4+CD8-CD45RO+ cells were sorted as the memory CD4+ T cells.

Specimen: memory CD4+ T cells from blood. This clonotype was sampled from an adult in good health and CMV-seronegative. The chain carries TRBV2 and TRBJ2-5; D remains ambiguous. This CDR3 reads CASSVVGYQETQYF. For the CDR3, the DNA is TGTGCCAGCAGTGTGGTGGGGTACCAAGAGACCCAGTACTTC.